The source of this T cell receptor (beta chain) is a study of cytomegalovirus exposure and HLA in healthy donors. Background on the study: Genetic ancestry analysis placed about 76% of the 398 donors that were genotyped in the Caucasian-associated cluster.

Regarding the study as a whole: Investigators reported under 200 TCR beta chains as tied to cytomegalovirus.

Germline CDR1 is SGDLS and CDR2 is YYNGEE. The CDR3 sequence is 15 residues long. J lost 2 bases, V lost 4 bases, and 6 bases had no gene match. The PCR contained 60 Vbeta and 13 Jbeta primers. TCRdb's copy holds only in-frame clones and misses some; the assay was immunoSEQ multiplex PCR. The data hold about 130,000 clones, with more than 70% observed a single time. A remark on this clone: The antigen remains undetermined.

The chain recombines TRBV9 with TRBJ2-1; TRBD1 agrees at 7 bases. Input material: PBMCs. This clonotype was sampled from a man younger than 45 in good health and CMV-seronegative. CDR3 bases: TGTGCCAGCAGCTTTGCTAGGGGGCCCTACAATGAGCAGTTCTTC. Translated: CASSFARGPYNEQFF.